The next 28 T cell receptor beta chains were all read from a single sample in a study of beta chain features in type 1 diabetes (dated by TCRdb to the late 2010s). The method was the immunoSEQ multiplex PCR assay. The entire amount of isolated RNA was reverse transcribed using the High Capacity cDNA Reverse Transcription Kit, so the sequenced TCRB transcripts were expressed ones. Held by TCRdb, this immuneACCESS table contains in-frame sequences only and omits some clones. Under half of the omission traces to an unresolved V gene where checked; the cause of the rest is unknown. This sample comprises around 500,000 clones, roughly 30% of them detected only once. The top ten clonotypes cover 0.05% to 0.065% of the sample. Sequenced sample: naive CD4+ T cells from blood. The sample's cell subset or site label, in plain terms: true naive CD4+ T cells. The receptor set was obtained from a man aged 18-30 years in good health.

CDR3 sequence reads: CASSPESTDTQYF. CDR3 coding DNA: TGTGCCAGCTCACCTGAGAGCACAGATACGCAGTATTTT. V gene TRBV18 combines with J gene TRBJ2-3; D call uncertain. V was cut by 3 bases and J by 0 bases, with 4 bases left in between. Germline V gives CDR1 KGHSH, CDR2 LQKENI. This CDR3 is 13 amino acids long.

The chain links TRBV15 to TRBJ2-7; 11 positions agree with TRBD2. In germline, CDR1 is LNHNV, CDR2 YYDKDF (reference sequence). CDR3 length: 16 residues. J lost 2 bases, V lost 1 base, and 4 bases had no gene match. CDR3 sequence (DNA): TGTGCCACCAGCAGAGGGCTAGCGGGAGGTGCCTACGAGCAGTACTTC. Its protein product is CATSRGLAGGAYEQYF.

The chain links TRBV30 to TRBJ2-1; tentatively, D is TRBD2 (6 bases). The CDR3 consists of 14 residues. The germline CDR1 and CDR2 sequences are GTSNPN and SVGIG (reference sequence). The V end was cut by 2 bases, the J end by 5 bases, with 13 bases between. The CDR3 nucleotides are TGTGCCTGGAGTACGACTAGTCCTAACAATGAGCAGTTCTTC. Its protein is CAWSTTSPNNEQFF.

This clone was recorded once. The chain employs TRBV25-1 and TRBJ1-3; D remains ambiguous. With 6 bases removed from V and 8 bases from J, the gap between germline ends came to 14 bases. Looked up from germline, CDR1 is MGHDK and CDR2 is SYGVNS. This CDR3 contains 13 residues. CDR3 coding DNA: TGTGCCAGCAGCGAAACCCGACGGGACACCATATATTTT. Protein product: CASSETRRDTIYF.

This clone showed up just a few times. The CDR3 DNA follows: TGTGCCAGCAGCGAAGGGGCGAATAGGGCCGCCTACAATGAGCAGTTCTTC. It yields the protein CASSEGANRAAYNEQFF. The genes are TRBV9 and TRBJ2-1; a possible D gene is TRBD1 (5 bases). Germline V lookup: CDR1 SGDLS, CDR2 YYNGEE. Trimming took off 3 bases at V and 2 bases at J, with 18 bases between the two ends. This CDR3 is 17 amino acids long.

CDR3 residues: CASSVVLGAGSGANVLTF. In nucleotides, the CDR3 is TGTGCCAGCAGCGTAGTCTTGGGGGCCGGCTCTGGGGCCAACGTCCTGACTTTC. This chain links TRBV9 with TRBJ2-6; perhaps TRBD1 as D (6 bases). The ends were cut back, 0 bases at V and 0 bases at J, with 13 bases in the middle. Germline V CDR1 and CDR2: SGDLS, YYNGEE. This CDR3 has 18 residues.

This chain uses TRBV15 with TRBJ2-4; D is unclear. The V gene's germline CDR1 is LNHNV and CDR2 YYDKDF (reference sequence). The V and J ends lost 0 bases and 3 bases respectively, with 3 bases between them. The CDR3 extends over 13 amino acids. The DNA of the CDR3 is TGTGCCACCAGCAGAGATTACAAAAACATTCAGTACTTC. Its translation is CATSRDYKNIQYF.

This clone was counted between two and nine times. The J gene is TRBJ2-1, the V gene TRBV19; D uncertain. Germline V CDR1 and CDR2: LNHDA, SQIVND (reference sequence). V lost 0 bases and J 0 bases, leaving 6 bases between the germline ends. This CDR3 contains 15 residues. The CDR3 loop reads CASSIEASSYNEQFF. CDR3 sequence (DNA): TGTGCCAGTAGTATAGAGGCGAGCTCCTACAATGAGCAGTTCTTC.

This clone has just a few counts. This chain connects TRBV15 to TRBJ2-7; D not resolved. In germline, CDR1 is LNHNV, CDR2 YYDKDF (reference sequence). V was trimmed by 0 bases and J by 4 bases, leaving 7 bases between them. The CDR3 is 13 residues long. The CDR3, as DNA: TGTGCCACCAGCAGAGATCTGAGTTACGAGCAGTACTTC. This translates into CATSRDLSYEQYF. Combining the CDR3 with reference TRBV15 and TRBJ2-7 gives the whole variable domain DAMVIQNPRYQVTQFGKPVTLSCSQTLNHNVMYWYQQKSSQAPKLLFHYYDKDFNNEADTPDNFQSRRPNTSFCFLDIRSPGLGDTAMYLCATSRDLSYEQYFGPGTRLTVT.

A few counts support this clone. This sequence joins TRBV30 and TRBJ2-3, with 11 bases lining up with TRBD2. The length of the CDR3 is 14 residues. Trimming took 2 bases from V and 6 from J; bases not matched to a gene: 4. Germline assignment: CDR1 GTSNPN and CDR2 SVGIG (reference sequence). CDR3 sequence: CAWSSGLAGDTQYF. The CDR3 region has the DNA TGTGCCTGGAGTTCCGGACTAGCGGGCGATACGCAGTATTTT.

The chain uses TRBV5-1 and TRBJ2-7, with D possibly matching TRBD2 (6 bases). Trimming cost V 2 bases and J 0 bases, with 9 bases left between them. The CDR3 spans 14 residues. Germline CDR1 SGHRS, CDR2 YFSETQ. The CDR3 DNA reads as TGCGCCAGCAGCTTTAGCGGAACCTCCTACGAGCAGTACTTC. Amino acids: CASSFSGTSYEQYF.

V is TRBV11-1 and J is TRBJ2-1; perhaps D is TRBD1 or TRBD2 (5 bases each). V was shortened by 4 bases and J by 0 bases, with 13 bases between the two germline ends. The CDR3 runs 16 residues. Germline V CDR1 and CDR2: SGHAT, FQDESV (reference sequence). The CDR3 sequence: CASSYSSGSSYNEQFF. The DNA for the CDR3 is TGTGCCAGCAGCTACTCGTCAGGGAGCTCCTACAATGAGCAGTTCTTC.

The sample holds a few counts of this clone. This rearrangement joins TRBV13 to TRBJ2-1; 10 bases map to TRBD2. The CDR3 is 16 amino acids. Per the germline V gene, CDR1 is PRHDT and CDR2 is FYEKMQ (reference sequence). Unmatched junction bases numbered 5, after V lost 2 bases and J lost 4 bases. The CDR3 nucleotides are TGTGCCAGCAGCTTACCCGGACTAGCGGTTTACAATGAGCAGTTCTTC. As protein: CASSLPGLAVYNEQFF.

This clone was seen a handful of times. This rearrangement joins TRBV7-2 to TRBJ2-1, with 8 bases matching TRBD2. Germline loops: CDR1 SGHTA, CDR2 FQGNSA. The CDR3 has 15 residues. With V trimmed by 7 bases and J by 8 bases, 13 bases remained unmatched. For the CDR3, the DNA is TGTGCCAGCACCGTAGTAAGCGGGAGCTGGGATGAGCAGTTCTTC. Protein: CASTVVSGSWDEQFF.

This clone appeared a few times. The rearrangement uses TRBV30 and TRBJ2-1, with 8 bases aligning to TRBD2. The V and J ends lost 5 bases and 9 bases, in that order; junction bases with no gene match: 12. Germline CDR1 GTSNPN, CDR2 SVGIG (reference sequence). This CDR3 contains 14 residues. CDR3 DNA: TGTGCCTGGCAAACCGGGACTAGACAGCCTGAGCAGTTCTTC. Amino acids: CAWQTGTRQPEQFF.

This clone was seen only a few times. The gene calls are TRBV5-1 and TRBJ2-1; no clear D gene. Germline-derived CDR1 and CDR2 are SGHRS and YFSETQ. V lost 0 bases to trimming and J lost 8 bases, with 6 bases between them. The CDR3 is 12 residues long. The CDR3 DNA follows: TGCGCCAGCAGCTTGGAGCGCTATGAGCAGTTCTTC. Amino acid sequence: CASSLERYEQFF. The full variable domain, completed using reference TRBV5-1 and TRBJ2-1, is KAGVTQTPRYLIKTRGQQVTLSCSPISGHRSVSWYQQTPGQGLQFLFEYFSETQRNKGNFPGRFSGRQFSNSRSEMNVSTLELGDSALYLCASSLERYEQFFGPGTRLTVL.

The gene calls are TRBV4-1 and TRBJ1-5, with TRBD1 matching over 8 bases. Germline assignment: CDR1 MGHRA and CDR2 YSYEKL. The CDR3 runs to 17 residues. After removal of 3 bases from V and 3 bases from J, the junction contained 10 bases not matched to a gene. CDR3 residues: CASSQEDRGVNNQPQHF. CDR3 nucleotides: TGCGCCAGCAGCCAGGAAGACAGGGGAGTCAACAATCAGCCCCAGCATTTT.

The chain carries TRBV19 and TRBJ2-3; 9 bases map to TRBD1. V lost 6 bases and J lost 5; bases outside the gene matches: 6. Germline assignment: CDR1 LNHDA and CDR2 SQIVND (reference sequence). This CDR3 contains 14 residues. Written as DNA, the CDR3 is TGTGCCAGTAGAAACAGGGGGCGAGTAGATACGCAGTATTTT. It yields the protein CASRNRGRVDTQYF. The variable domain in full, with the rest retrieved from reference TRBV19 and TRBJ2-3, is DGGITQSPKYLFRKEGQNVTLSCEQNLNHDAMYWYRQDPGQGLRLIYYSQIVNDFQKGDIAEGYSVSREKKESFPLTVTSAQKNPTAFYLCASRNRGRVDTQYFGPGTRLTVL.

The chain is built from TRBV20-1 and TRBJ2-7; tentatively, D is TRBD2 (6 bases). Germline V gives CDR1 DFQATT, CDR2 SNEGSKA (reference sequence). This CDR3 spans 11 amino acids. The V and J ends lost 3 bases and 9 bases respectively, with 12 bases between them. The CDR3 sequence: CSARGLEGQYF. CDR3 coding DNA: TGCAGTGCTAGGGGCCTGGAGGGGCAGTACTTC.

The V gene is TRBV7-2, the J gene TRBJ2-7, with 7 nucleotides matching TRBD1. V lost 5 bases, J lost 3 bases, and 16 bases stayed unmatched. There are 17 residues in the CDR3. CDR1 is SGHTA, CDR2 FQGNSA, per germline. The CDR3, as DNA: TGTGCCAGCAGCCTTTTGCCGGGACAGTACAACGACTACGAGCAGTACTTC. Translated: CASSLLPGQYNDYEQYF.

The rearrangement joins TRBV4-1 to TRBJ2-1, with D possibly matching TRBD2 (5 bases). The CDR3 loop spans 12 amino acids. CDR1 is MGHRA, CDR2 YSYEKL, per germline. Trimming stripped 3 bases from V and 8 bases from J, with 8 bases between. Here the CDR3 DNA reads TGCGCCAGCAGCCAGGATAGCGATGAGCAGTTCTTC. Its translation: CASSQDSDEQFF.

The sample holds a few counts of this clone. The V call is TRBV9, the J call TRBJ2-3, with 7 nucleotides matching TRBD2. V lost 4 bases, J lost 0 bases, and 8 bases stayed unmatched. The germline V gene has CDR1 SGDLS and CDR2 YYNGEE. The CDR3 extends over 16 amino acids. Here the CDR3 DNA reads TGTGCCAGCAGCCCAAGGGGAGGGGCTAGCACAGATACGCAGTATTTT. It translates to CASSPRGGASTDTQYF.

This clone appeared a few times. CDR3 residues: CASSQAEFANYGYTF. The CDR3 DNA sequence: TGTGCCAGCAGCCAAGCGGAATTCGCTAACTATGGCTACACCTTC. The chain links TRBV4-2 to TRBJ1-2; D is unclear. The germline gives CDR1 LGHNA, CDR2 YNFKEQ. The V and J ends lost 1 base and 0 bases respectively, with 9 bases between them. CDR3 size: 15 residues.

This clone has a handful of counts. V and J are TRBV7-2 and TRBJ1-5; D not certain. V was pared by 0 bases and J by 3 bases, with 9 bases between. The CDR3 extends over 15 amino acids. CDR1 and CDR2 (germline): SGHTA, FQGNSA. CDR3 nucleotides: TGTGCCAGCAGCTTAGCTTATGGGCTCAATCAGCCCCAGCATTTT. Amino acid sequence: CASSLAYGLNQPQHF.

This clone was recorded a few times. V and J are TRBV29-1 and TRBJ2-7, with TRBD2 identical over 9 bases. J was trimmed by 3 bases and V by 7 bases; bases with no gene match: 7. CDR1 SQVTM and CDR2 ANQGSEA come from the germline V gene. The CDR3 length is 13 residues. As DNA, the CDR3 is TGCAGCGCTGGGGCGGGAGGGCTCTACGAGCAGTACTTC. Protein product: CSAGAGGLYEQYF.

This rearrangement joins TRBV9 to TRBJ2-1; 7 bases align to TRBD1. Germline V lookup: CDR1 SGDLS, CDR2 YYNGEE. V was pared by 4 bases and J by 9 bases, with 7 bases of the junction left unmatched. This CDR3 comprises 13 residues. CDR3 bases: TGTGCCAGCAGCACCACCGACAGGGCTGAGCAGTTCTTC. It yields the protein CASSTTDRAEQFF.

The chain carries TRBV5-1 and TRBJ2-3, with D perhaps matching TRBD1 (5 bases). CDR1 and CDR2 (germline): SGHRS, YFSETQ. The CDR3 loop spans 14 amino acids. The V gene lost 0 bases and the J gene lost 4 bases, with 9 bases spanning the gap. The CDR3 sequence is CASSLAGFPDTQYF. CDR3 nucleotides: TGCGCCAGCAGCTTGGCAGGGTTCCCAGATACGCAGTATTTT.

There are a few counts of this clone. The chain uses TRBV29-1 and TRBJ2-4; weak D call: TRBD1 (5 bases). V lost 1 base to trimming and J lost 6 bases, with 13 bases between them. The CDR3 is made up of 14 amino acids. Germline V gives CDR1 SQVTM, CDR2 ANQGSEA. CDR3 nucleotides: TGCAGCGTTGAAGGGTCAGGGTTACGAAACATTCAGTACTTC. Encoded protein: CSVEGSGLRNIQYF.